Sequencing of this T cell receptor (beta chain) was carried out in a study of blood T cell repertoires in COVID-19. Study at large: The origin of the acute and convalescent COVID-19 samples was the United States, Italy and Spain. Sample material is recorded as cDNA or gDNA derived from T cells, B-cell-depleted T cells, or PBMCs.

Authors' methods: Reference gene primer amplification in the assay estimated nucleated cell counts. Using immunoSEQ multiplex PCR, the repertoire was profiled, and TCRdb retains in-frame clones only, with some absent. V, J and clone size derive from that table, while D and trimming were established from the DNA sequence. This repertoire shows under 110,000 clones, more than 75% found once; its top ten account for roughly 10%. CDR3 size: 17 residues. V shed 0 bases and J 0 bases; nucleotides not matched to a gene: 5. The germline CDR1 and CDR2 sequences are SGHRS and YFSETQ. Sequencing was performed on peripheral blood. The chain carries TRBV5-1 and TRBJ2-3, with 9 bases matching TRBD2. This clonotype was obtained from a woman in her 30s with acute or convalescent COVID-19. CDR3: CASSLAGAGGSTDTQYF. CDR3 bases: TGCGCCAGCAGCTTGGCCGGAGCGGGGGGAAGCACAGATACGCAGTATTTT.